This T cell receptor (beta chain) originates from a study of Graves' ophthalmopathy and Graves' hyperthyroidism. The authors amplified TCR beta CDR3 regions, and they did so from RNA transcripts for repertoire sequencing. First-round RT-PCR with HTBI primers preceded a second-round multiplex PCR. TCRdb independently ran MiXCR on the multiplex PCR reads; one entry per CDR3 protein. Of about 550,000 distinct CDR3 sequences listed, 35% to 40% were seen once; the top ten hold around 4.6%. Study conclusions and caveats: Researchers report that a 13-signature model separated ophthalmopathy from stable hyperthyroidism, posting around 90% sensitivity and 75% to 84% specificity. A majority of expanded thyroid clonotypes exceeding 0.001 frequency were likewise present in blood.

Additional autoimmune diseases, uncontrolled infections, pregnancy or lactation disqualified patients. The evidence that diagnosis relied on was clinical symptoms, serum thyroxine, TRAb, thyroid ultrasound and orbital computed tomography. Germline V gene data show CDR1 as DFQATT and CDR2 as SNEGSKA (reference sequence). With 1 base clipped from V and 7 bases from J, the junction kept 7 bases outside the gene matches. CDR3 length: 15 residues. About this clonotype itself: Its antigen remains unknown.

Sequencing used peripheral blood or thyroid tissue (not recorded which). The receptor comes from an adult man with Graves' hyperthyroidism. The V gene is TRBV20-1, the J gene TRBJ2-7; TRBD2 matches 13 bases. CDR3 nucleotide sequence: TGCAGTGCTAGAGGAACTAGCGGGGGGGCGGATGAGCAGTACTTC. Translating gives CSARGTSGGADEQYF.